A selection of T cell receptor beta chains follows, all from one sample in a study of T-cell memory formation after mild COVID-19. TCRdb re-analysed the 5' RACE reads in MiXCR, keeping a single row per CDR3 protein. The sample lists some 110,000 distinct CDR3 sequences, 9.5% to 15% seen once, with approximately 30% in the top ten. Sequenced: PBMCs or a T cell subset sorted from them (not recorded which). The receptors were gathered from an adult woman who had mild COVID-19 (a few samples of this study predate the infection). Cell type and time point are not known. CDR3s include the opening cysteine and the closing phenylalanine or tryptophan. D genes are given only for firm matches.

J gene	V gene	D gene	CDR3 length	CDR3 protein
TRBJ1-6	TRBV4-1	.	14	CASSHEQTNSPLHF
TRBJ2-4	TRBV20-1	.	12	CSASGLGNIQYF
TRBJ1-2	TRBV5-1	.	16	CASSLGQERYGNGYTF
TRBJ1-3	TRBV12-3/TRBV12-4	TRBD1	18	CASSLAFGTGLSGNTIYF
TRBJ2-7	TRBV3-1	.	15	CASSQDWGPPYEQYF
TRBJ2-3	TRBV7-9	TRBD1	15	CASSSGQETTDTQYF
TRBJ2-5	TRBV12-3/TRBV12-4	TRBD2	14	CASSPGLAEETQYF
TRBJ2-7	TRBV7-8	.	15	CASSFSGESSYEQYF
TRBJ2-7	TRBV25-1	.	14	CASSTGRSSYEQYF
TRBJ2-1	TRBV20-1	.	14	CSAPGSWTYNEQFF
TRBJ1-2	TRBV12-3/TRBV12-4	TRBD1	16	CASSLTLTGGVYGYTF
TRBJ2-1	TRBV5-1	TRBD2	18	CATALPGLAGGRKNEQFF
TRBJ2-7	TRBV5-4	.	13	CASSYRRENEQYF
TRBJ2-7	TRBV6-2/TRBV6-3	.	11	CASSYDWEEYF
TRBJ2-1	TRBV7-9	.	14	CASSQGGLGEEQFF
TRBJ1-1	TRBV27	TRBD1	16	CASSLSGGAGNTEAFF
TRBJ1-1	TRBV11-2	.	13	CASSLERNTEAFF
TRBJ2-7	TRBV6-5	.	12	CATTLGAYEQYF
TRBJ2-1	TRBV6-6	.	14	CASWAGLTYNEQFF
TRBJ2-2	TRBV4-1	.	13	CASSQVGQPVLFF
TRBJ2-5	TRBV12-3/TRBV12-4	TRBD2	17	CASSEASGGVEIETQYF
TRBJ2-3	TRBV27	TRBD2	17	CASSRTSGSLFPDTQYF
TRBJ2-1	TRBV30	.	13	CAWTGSSYNEQFF
TRBJ2-2	TRBV11-1	.	13	CASSPLGTGELIF
TRBJ2-7	TRBV14	.	12	CASSQGSYEQYF
TRBJ2-1	TRBV4-3	TRBD2	16	CASSQDRAGVGNEQFF
TRBJ2-1	TRBV9	TRBD2	15	CASSQAGGHSDEQFF
TRBJ2-7	TRBV5-5	.	16	CASSSLEGIRLYEQYF
TRBJ2-1	TRBV10-3	.	12	CATSSSGDEQFF
TRBJ2-7	TRBV7-9	TRBD1	14	CASSPRDRGYEQYF
TRBJ2-2	TRBV9	TRBD2	17	CASSVGLLAGSTGELFF